This TCR beta chain was sequenced in a study of blood T cell repertoires in COVID-19. Across the study: COVID-19 samples from acute and convalescent phases originated in the United States, Italy and Spain.

From germline, CDR1 is LGHNA and CDR2 YNFKEQ. Trimming stripped 4 bases from V and 0 bases from J, with 19 bases between. This CDR3 contains 19 residues. The method was immunoSEQ multiplex PCR; TCRdb's version includes in-frame clones alone and lacks a portion of them. The sample lists 260,000 or so clones, roughly 86% seen once, with 0.7% in the top ten. The TCR was taken from a human donor in a cohort sampled during active COVID-19. This chain joins TRBV4-2 and TRBJ2-6; possibly TRBD1 for D (6 bases). Sequenced: peripheral blood. CDR3 loop: CASSLKGSRDNSGANVLTF. The DNA of the CDR3 is TGTGCCAGCAGCCTAAAGGGTTCCCGGGACAACTCTGGGGCCAACGTCCTGACTTTC.